Listed here are 20 T cell receptor beta chains from one sample, sequenced in a study of blood T cell repertoires in COVID-19. Profiled with immunoSEQ multiplex PCR; TCRdb holds only in-frame clones, not every one. Of 60,000 to 80,000 clones in the sample, 65% to 85% were seen once. The sample consisted of peripheral blood. The receptors were gathered from a man aged 45-65 years with COVID-19, enrolled during active disease.

The genes are TRBV5-1 and TRBJ2-7, with 11 bases identical to TRBD2. V gave up 5 bases and J gave up 3 bases; unmatched junction bases: 7. CDR3 size: 15 residues. CDR1 and CDR2 (germline): SGHRS, YFSETQ. Here the CDR3 reads CASRYLAGGVYEQYF. Here the CDR3 DNA reads TGCGCCAGCAGATATCTAGCGGGAGGTGTCTACGAGCAGTACTTC.

This chain connects TRBV25-1 to TRBJ1-3, with a weak D call TRBD1 (6 bases). Trimming removed 3 bases at V and 4 bases at J, with 19 bases between. The CDR3 has 17 amino acids. Germline V gives CDR1 MGHDK, CDR2 SYGVNS. The CDR3 reads CASSDPKSPTGGNTIYF. In DNA form, the CDR3 reads TGTGCCAGCAGTGATCCCAAATCCCCTACAGGGGGAAACACCATATATTTT.

The chain links TRBV6-4 to TRBJ2-3, with D possibly TRBD2 on 5 matching bases. The CDR3 covers 13 residues. Germline lookup yields CDR1 MRHNA and CDR2 SNTAGT. V gave up 6 bases and J gave up 3 bases, with 10 bases separating them. The CDR3 DNA reads as TGTGCCAGCAGCCCGGGGAGTACAGATACGCAGTATTTT. Translation gives CASSPGSTDTQYF.

The rearrangement joins TRBV7-8 to TRBJ2-3; possibly TRBD1 for D (5 bases). V shed 5 bases and J shed 0 bases, with 21 bases lying between them. CDR1 is SGHVS and CDR2 is FQNEAQ in the germline V gene. The CDR3 spans 18 residues. CDR3 nucleotide sequence: TGTGCCAGCAGCCAAGGGGTGGTAAGGGGAACTAGCACAGATACGCAGTATTTT. Translating it yields CASSQGVVRGTSTDTQYF.

The V and J genes are TRBV9 and TRBJ1-3; 7 positions match TRBD1. The CDR3 is 15 amino acids. In germline, CDR1 is SGDLS, CDR2 YYNGEE. J was trimmed by 10 bases and V by 4 bases; bases with no gene match: 14. The CDR3: CASSPSVGQLVTIYF. As DNA, the CDR3 is TGTGCCAGCAGCCCTTCCGTGGGACAGCTCGTAACCATATATTTT.

The chain joins TRBV27 to TRBJ2-1, with 10 bases matching TRBD2. The CDR3 covers 16 residues. Looked up from germline, CDR1 is MNHEY and CDR2 is SMNVEV (reference sequence). V was pared by 5 bases and J by 5 bases, with 9 bases of the junction left unmatched. The CDR3, as DNA: TGTGCCAGCAGTGTAATCAGCGGGAGGGCAGACAATGAGCAGTTCTTC. Amino acids: CASSVISGRADNEQFF.

This chain uses TRBV18 with TRBJ2-7; D is ambiguous. This CDR3 has 13 amino acids. Germline CDR1 is KGHSH and CDR2 is LQKENI. The V end lost 1 base, the J end lost 5 bases, and 9 bases lay between the germline ends. CDR3 DNA: TGTGCCAGCTCACCACTGGAGAAGAACGAGCAGTACTTC. This translates into CASSPLEKNEQYF.

The J gene is TRBJ1-4, the V gene TRBV6-5; TRBD1 aligns across 7 bases. Trimming cost V 5 bases and J 3 bases; bases outside gene matches: 6. Germline lookup yields CDR1 MNHEY and CDR2 SVGAGI. The CDR3 contains 15 residues. In DNA, the CDR3 is TGTGCCAGCAGTAGGGGACAGCCACCTAATGAAAAACTGTTTTTT. Translated: CASSRGQPPNEKLFF.

V is TRBV9 and J is TRBJ2-7, with 9 bases matching TRBD1. Germline assignment: CDR1 SGDLS and CDR2 YYNGEE. This CDR3 has 15 amino acids. With V trimmed by 3 bases and J by 9 bases, 13 bases remained unmatched. The CDR3 spells CASSAGTGFFGGQYF. CDR3 nucleotide sequence: TGTGCCAGCAGCGCCGGGACAGGGTTCTTCGGCGGGCAGTACTTC.

The chain links TRBV3-1 (or the pseudogene TRBV3-2) to TRBJ2-6; TRBD1 matches at 8 bases. The CDR3 extends over 21 amino acids. V lost 1 base to trimming and J lost 1 base; unmatched junction nucleotides: 15. Germline CDR1 LGHDT, CDR2 YNNKEL (reference sequence). The CDR3 region is CASSQADRGGRGWSGANVLTF. The DNA of the CDR3 is TGTGCCAGCAGCCAAGCTGACAGGGGAGGCAGGGGATGGTCTGGGGCCAACGTCCTGACTTTC.

This rearrangement joins TRBV4-1 to TRBJ2-5; TRBD2 aligns across 12 bases. Germline CDR1 reads MGHRA; CDR2 reads YSYEKL. The V segment lost 1 base and the J segment 5 bases; nucleotides outside the gene matches: 5. This CDR3 contains 16 residues. The CDR3 protein is CASSQGASGRGETQYF. The DNA of the CDR3 is TGCGCCAGCAGCCAAGGCGCTAGCGGGAGGGGGGAGACCCAGTACTTC.

The table lists this clone with a count of one. V and J are TRBV7-6 and TRBJ1-1; 12 nucleotides align to TRBD1. In germline, CDR1 is SGHVS, CDR2 FNYEAQ. Trimming took 5 bases from V and 11 from J; bases not matched to a gene: 9. There are 14 residues in the CDR3. This CDR3 is CASSPVGTGGSAFF. In DNA, the CDR3 is TGTGCCAGCAGCCCAGTAGGGACAGGGGGCTCGGCTTTCTTT.

The V gene is TRBV3-1 (or the pseudogene TRBV3-2), the J gene TRBJ2-2; D unresolved. Germline V gene lookup returns CDR1 LGHDT and CDR2 YNNKEL (reference sequence). The V gene lost 0 bases and the J gene lost 6 bases, with 11 bases spanning the gap. The CDR3 consists of 15 residues. CDR3 residues: CASSQDRGPAGELFF. In DNA form, the CDR3 reads TGTGCCAGCAGCCAAGATCGCGGCCCCGCCGGGGAGCTGTTTTTT.

The gene calls are TRBV5-1 and TRBJ2-3, with TRBD2 matching 9 bases. Germline values: CDR1 SGHRS, CDR2 YFSETQ. CDR3 length equals 16 residues. V was pared by 4 bases and J by 4 bases, with 10 bases of the junction left unmatched. The CDR3 DNA reads as TGCGCCAGCAGCCGGGGGGCGGGAGGGCTGCCAGATACGCAGTATTTT. Protein: CASSRGAGGLPDTQYF.

The chain links TRBV2 to TRBJ2-7; weak D call: TRBD1 (6 bases). Germline V gives CDR1 SNHLY, CDR2 FYNNEI. The CDR3 is 16 amino acids. Trimming stripped 5 bases from V and 0 bases from J, with 17 bases between. The CDR3 DNA reads TGTGCCAGCAGTTCAGGGGTAGGAATGAGCTCCTACGAGCAGTACTTC. Amino acids: CASSSGVGMSSYEQYF.

The chain carries TRBV6-5 and TRBJ1-2, with 7 bases identical to TRBD1. CDR1 and CDR2 (germline): MNHEY, SVGAGI. The CDR3 loop spans 13 amino acids. J was trimmed by 8 bases and V by 7 bases; bases with no gene match: 10. The CDR3 reads CASIAQGWGGYTF. CDR3 nucleotides: TGTGCCAGCATCGCACAGGGGTGGGGAGGCTACACCTTC.

The chain combines TRBV5-6 with TRBJ1-4, with unresolved D. CDR1 is SGHDT, CDR2 YYEEEE, per germline. Trimming stripped 5 bases from V and 0 bases from J, with 8 bases between. The CDR3 sequence is 14 residues long. The CDR3 is CASSSGSTNEKLFF. CDR3 in DNA: TGTGCCAGCAGTTCGGGGTCAACTAATGAAAAACTGTTTTTT.

This chain connects TRBV12-3 or TRBV12-4 to TRBJ1-1; the match to TRBD1 covers 7 bases. The ends lost 9 bases at V and 1 base at J; junction bases unmatched: 5. This CDR3 has 13 residues. The CDR3 DNA reads as TGTGCCAGTAGGACAGGCCCGAACACTGAAGCTTTCTTT. This codes for CASRTGPNTEAFF.

This clone was seen a single time. The chain carries TRBV27 and TRBJ2-7; maybe TRBD2 (7 bases). The CDR3 is 15 residues long. Germline-derived CDR1 and CDR2 are MNHEY and SMNVEV (reference sequence). The ends were cut back, 1 base at V and 3 bases at J, with 13 bases in the middle. Written as DNA, the CDR3 is TGTGCCAGCAGTTTATTAGGGGGGGGGAGCTACGAGCAGTACTTC. Translated: CASSLLGGGSYEQYF.

V and J are TRBV6-1 and TRBJ1-4; D gene ambiguous. V lost 6 bases and J 4 bases, leaving 15 bases between the germline ends. Germline V gene sequence: CDR1 MNHNS, CDR2 SASEGT. The CDR3 has 15 amino acids. The CDR3 reads CASSTSRSVNEKLFF. The DNA for the CDR3 is TGTGCCAGCAGCACCTCACGGAGCGTTAATGAAAAACTGTTTTTT.